This paragraph reports one T cell receptor beta chain. Its matching antigen is unknown. This sample is drawn from a study of cytotoxic CD8 clonotypes in ibrutinib-treated CLL. This table comes from immunoSEQ multiplex PCR, and its TCRdb copy is limited to in-frame clones, with some not included. The sample carries 160,000 or so clones, approximately 90% recorded once. Whole-study results and caveats: Clonality rose at ibrutinib response, held steady in sustained remission, and fell toward baseline at progression.

Trimming pared 7 bases from V and 4 bases from J, leaving 13 bases between. The V gene's germline CDR1 is SNHLY and CDR2 FYNNEI. The CDR3 totals 13 residues. The chain combines TRBV2 with TRBJ1-1, with a tentative D call TRBD1 (6 bases). The sample in question was PBMCs, obtained at disease progression, from a patient treated with ibrutinib. This receptor was taken from a human donor with chronic lymphocytic leukemia. Here the CDR3 reads CASMTQGLTEAFF. The CDR3 DNA reads TGTGCCAGCATGACACAGGGTCTCACTGAAGCTTTCTTT.